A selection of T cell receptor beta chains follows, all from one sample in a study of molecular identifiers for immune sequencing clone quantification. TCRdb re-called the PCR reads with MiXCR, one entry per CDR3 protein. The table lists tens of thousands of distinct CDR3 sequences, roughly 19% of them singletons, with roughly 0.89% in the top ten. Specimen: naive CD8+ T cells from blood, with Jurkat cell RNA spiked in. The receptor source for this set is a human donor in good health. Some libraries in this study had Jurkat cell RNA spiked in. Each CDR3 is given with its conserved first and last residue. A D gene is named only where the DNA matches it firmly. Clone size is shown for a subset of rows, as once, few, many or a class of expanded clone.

CDR3 protein: CASSYRTGQYEQYF; CDR3 DNA: TGTGCCAGCAGCTATAGGACAGGGCAATACGAGCAGTACTTC; V gene: TRBV28; D gene: TRBD1; J gene: TRBJ2-7; clone size: many
CDR3 protein: CATSGTRDRHYNEQFF; CDR3 DNA: TGTGCCACCAGCGGGACCCGGGACAGACACTACAATGAGCAGTTCTTC; V gene: TRBV15; D gene: TRBD1; J gene: TRBJ2-1; clone size: many
CDR3 protein: CASSFSLLKEQYF; CDR3 DNA: TGTGCCAGCAGTTTCAGTCTCCTTAAGGAGCAGTACTTC; V gene: TRBV28; D gene: -; J gene: TRBJ2-7; clone size: many
CDR3 protein: CASSIHLNTGELFF; CDR3 DNA: TGTGCCAGTAGTATCCATCTGAACACCGGGGAGCTGTTTTTT; V gene: TRBV19; D gene: -; J gene: TRBJ2-2; clone size: many
CDR3 protein: CASSLGASGTETQYF; CDR3 DNA: TGTGCCAGCAGCTTAGGGGCTAGCGGGACAGAGACCCAGTACTTC; V gene: TRBV11-2; D gene: TRBD2; J gene: TRBJ2-5; clone size: many
CDR3 protein: CASSQPQANTEAFF; CDR3 DNA: TGTGCCAGCAGCCAACCCCAGGCGAACACTGAAGCTTTCTTT; V gene: TRBV5-4; D gene: -; J gene: TRBJ1-1; clone size: many
CDR3 protein: CASSEWGVDYGYTF; CDR3 DNA: TGTGCCAGCAGTGAATGGGGGGTTGACTATGGCTACACCTTC; V gene: TRBV25-1; D gene: -; J gene: TRBJ1-2; clone size: many
CDR3 protein: CASSLESIYGYTF; CDR3 DNA: TGTGCCAGCAGCTTAGAAAGTATTTATGGCTACACCTTC; V gene: TRBV7-9; D gene: -; J gene: TRBJ1-2; clone size: many
CDR3 protein: CASSLDFSSYNEQFF; CDR3 DNA: TGTGCCAGCAGCTTGGATTTTTCCTCCTACAATGAGCAGTTCTTC; V gene: TRBV5-4; D gene: -; J gene: TRBJ2-1; clone size: many
CDR3 protein: CASSSGPPGDTQYF; CDR3 DNA: TGCGCCAGCAGCTCGGGTCCGCCAGGGGATACGCAGTATTTT; V gene: TRBV10-2; D gene: -; J gene: TRBJ2-3; clone size: many
CDR3 protein: CASSLGGSEQYF; CDR3 DNA: TGTGCCAGCAGCCTGGGGGGGTCCGAGCAGTACTTC; V gene: TRBV7-3; D gene: TRBD2; J gene: TRBJ2-7; clone size: once
CDR3 protein: CASSLDGQGQMNTEAFF; CDR3 DNA: TGTGCCAGCAGCTTAGACGGACAAGGACAAATGAACACTGAAGCTTTCTTT; V gene: TRBV7-8; D gene: -; J gene: TRBJ1-1; clone size: -
CDR3 protein: CATSLVPGGPQEQYF; CDR3 DNA: TGCGCCACCTCCTTAGTTCCGGGGGGGCCGCAGGAGCAGTACTTC; V gene: TRBV4-3; D gene: TRBD2; J gene: TRBJ2-7; clone size: many
CDR3 protein: CASSLITGEWGELFF; CDR3 DNA: TGTGCCAGCAGCTTAATAACAGGGGAATGGGGGGAGCTGTTTTTT; V gene: TRBV7-2; D gene: TRBD1; J gene: TRBJ2-2; clone size: many
CDR3 protein: CASSVEGSNTIYF; CDR3 DNA: TGTGCCAGCAGCGTTGAGGGCTCCAACACCATATATTTT; V gene: TRBV9; D gene: -; J gene: TRBJ1-3; clone size: many
CDR3 protein: CANPGQHVSSTDTQYF; CDR3 DNA: TGTGCCAACCCGGGACAGCACGTTTCTAGCACAGATACGCAGTATTTT; V gene: TRBV3-1; D gene: TRBD1; J gene: TRBJ2-3; clone size: many
CDR3 protein: CSARPRGEVLYEQYF; CDR3 DNA: TGCAGTGCTAGACCCAGGGGCGAGGTCCTCTACGAGCAGTACTTC; V gene: TRBV20-1; D gene: -; J gene: TRBJ2-7; clone size: many
CDR3 protein: CASSYQTPGQGSGGANVLTF; CDR3 DNA: TGTGCCAGCAGTTACCAGACGCCGGGACAGGGCTCGGGAGGAGCCAACGTCCTGACTTTC; V gene: TRBV6-5; D gene: TRBD1; J gene: TRBJ2-6; clone size: many
CDR3 protein: CATSDRTGTSVADTQYF; CDR3 DNA: TGTGCCACCAGTGACCGAACCGGGACTAGTGTCGCAGATACGCAGTATTTT; V gene: TRBV24-1; D gene: TRBD2; J gene: TRBJ2-3; clone size: -
CDR3 protein: CASSSGQRYRYNTEAFF; CDR3 DNA: TGTGCCAGCAGCTCGGGACAGCGGTATCGGTATAATACTGAAGCTTTCTTT; V gene: TRBV7-9; D gene: TRBD1; J gene: TRBJ1-1; clone size: many